One T cell receptor beta chain is described in this entry. Each donor's status was that of a healthy bone marrow donor. This sample is drawn from a study of cytomegalovirus exposure and HLA in healthy donors. The PCR was carried out with 60 Vbeta primers and 13 Jbeta primers. Assay: immunoSEQ multiplex PCR; the TCRdb copy retains only in-frame clones and omits some. The data show about 240,000 clones, with about 80% seen just once and under 8% held by the top ten. This TCR came from a woman aged 55-69 years in good health and CMV-seropositive. Sequencing input: PBMCs.

For the CDR3, the DNA is TGTGCCAGCAGCTCCCGGGAGGGTTTGTACCAAGAGACCCAGTACTTC. Amino acid sequence: CASSSREGLYQETQYF. The rearrangement joins TRBV7-9 to TRBJ2-5; 8 positions agree with TRBD2. V was pared by 4 bases and J by 0 bases, with 7 bases of the junction left unmatched. Germline V gene data show CDR1 as SEHNR and CDR2 as FQNEAQ (reference sequence). The CDR3 spans 16 residues.